This T cell receptor beta chain was sequenced during a study of T cells in Graves' hyperthyroidism and ophthalmopathy. Broader study findings: Model-based prediction identified ophthalmopathy a median about 6.8 months prior to its onset. Most thyroid clonotypes expanded above 0.001 were also detected in blood.

The investigators amplified TCR beta CDR3 regions from RNA transcripts. The HTBI primer set drove a first-round RT-PCR of the TCR CDR3. Each CDR3 protein is one row after TCRdb ran MiXCR on the multiplex PCR reads. The sample lists around 600,000 distinct CDR3 sequences, approximately 15% occurring once. CDR1 is SGHVS, CDR2 FNYEAQ, per germline. The CDR3 is 15 residues long. The V end was cut by 5 bases, the J end by 0 bases, with 10 bases between. Patients showing uncontrolled infection, other autoimmune disease, pregnancy or lactation were ineligible. Isolation of PBMCs was performed on 8.5 to 10 ml fresh peripheral blood. At least ten counts were recorded for this clonotype. Its antigen is undetermined.

The genes are TRBV7-6 and TRBJ2-2; tentatively, D is TRBD1 or TRBD2 (5 bases each). This clonotype was obtained from a woman between 40 and 50 years old with Graves' ophthalmopathy. The sequencing sample was made of blood. CDR3 amino acids: CASSRDGPNTGELFF. The DNA for the CDR3 is TGTGCCAGCAGCAGGGACGGACCGAACACCGGGGAGCTGTTTTTT. Variable domain in full (rest from reference TRBV7-6 and TRBJ2-2): GAGVSQSPRYKVTKRGQDVALRCDPISGHVSLYWYRQALGQGPEFLTYFNYEAQQDKSGLPNDRFSAERPEGSISTLTIQRTEQRDSAMYRCASSRDGPNTGELFFGEGSRLTVL.